Listed below are T cell receptor beta chains from one sample, sequenced in a study of blood T cell repertoires in COVID-19. TCRdb keeps only in-frame clones here, not all; method: immunoSEQ multiplex PCR. Among a few hundred thousand clones listed, about 90% were seen once. Material for sequencing was peripheral blood. Receptors were obtained from a man aged 18-30 years with active or convalescent COVID-19. CDR3s include the opening cysteine and the closing phenylalanine or tryptophan. The D gene is left open where the match is weak. Size values are once, few and many counts, or a class for expanded clones, and some rows have none.

TRBJ1-1	TRBV19	-	-	CASISRGGVDLTEAFF	TGTGCCAGTATCTCCCGGGGAGGGGTTGATTTGACTGAAGCTTTCTTT
TRBJ2-7	TRBV6-5	-	-	CASSYSQGSYEQYF	TGTGCCAGCAGTTACTCGCAGGGGTCCTACGAGCAGTACTTC
TRBJ1-1	TRBV6-1	-	-	CASSEYLRAHTEAFF	TGTGCCAGCAGTGAATACTTGAGGGCGCACACTGAAGCTTTCTTT
TRBJ2-3	TRBV28	-	-	CASTYVGGGTDTQYF	TGTGCCAGCACCTATGTGGGGGGTGGCACAGATACGCAGTATTTT
TRBJ2-5	TRBV29-1	-	TRBD1	CSVETVDRGNQETQYF	TGCAGCGTTGAAACGGTAGACAGGGGGAATCAAGAGACCCAGTACTTC
TRBJ2-1	TRBV15	-	TRBD1	CATSRAGNYDRDRVIGQFF	TGTGCCACCAGCAGAGCCGGCAATTACGACAGGGATCGGGTTATTGGGCAGTTCTTC
TRBJ2-2	TRBV20-1	-	TRBD2	CSAQRDGELFF	TGCAGTGCTCAGCGGGACGGGGAGCTGTTTTTT
TRBJ1-6	TRBV9	-	-	CASSVTGQVHSPLHF	TGTGCCAGCAGCGTAACAGGTCAAGTACATTCACCCCTCCACTTT
TRBJ1-1	TRBV5-4	-	-	CASSLGIREGNTEAFF	TGTGCCAGCAGCTTAGGGATCAGGGAGGGGAACACTGAAGCTTTCTTT
TRBJ2-7	TRBV1	once	-	CTSSQAHYEQYF	TGCACCAGCAGCCAGGCCCATTACGAGCAGTACTTC
TRBJ2-6	TRBV4-1	-	-	CASSQGAGRFSGANVLTF	TGCGCCAGCAGCCAGGGGGCCGGACGGTTCTCTGGGGCCAACGTCCTGACTTTC
TRBJ2-1	TRBV27	-	TRBD2	CASGGEGVVGEQFF	TGTGCCAGCGGCGGGGAGGGAGTGGTTGGTGAGCAGTTCTTC
TRBJ2-5	TRBV12-5	-	-	CASGLVRTGIPGEETQYF	TGTGCTAGTGGTTTGGTAAGGACGGGGATCCCTGGGGAAGAGACCCAGTACTTC
TRBJ1-4	TRBV6-5	few	-	CASSFTTTNEKLFF	TGTGCCAGCAGTTTTACTACAACTAATGAAAAACTGTTTTTT
TRBJ2-4	TRBV11-2	-	-	CASSSVIQYF	TGTGCCAGCAGCTCGGTAATTCAGTACTTC
TRBJ2-7	TRBV3-1/TRBV3-2	-	-	CASSTGIEHYEQYF	TGTGCCAGCAGTACAGGGATCGAGCACTACGAGCAGTACTTC
TRBJ1-1	TRBV29-1	few	-	CSVELGARRYTEAFF	TGCAGCGTTGAATTGGGGGCACGTAGATACACTGAAGCTTTCTTT
TRBJ2-7	TRBV18	-	-	CASSPLETGYEQYF	TGTGCCAGCTCACCTCTGGAGACGGGCTACGAGCAGTACTTC